This T cell receptor (beta chain) was documented in a study of regulatory T cells in long-lasting Graves disease. Overall study findings and caveats: Less diverse TCR repertoires were seen in persistent Graves' patients than in newly diagnosed ones. Thyroid tissue went unstudied; only peripheral blood was examined. A greater number of public clonotypes (under 3,000) was shared by persistent patients than by new patients (roughly 930).

Library construction for TCR beta used iRepertoire HTBI primers and Arm-PCR of CDR3 regions. In TCRdb, the multiplex PCR reads were re-called with MiXCR into one record per CDR3 protein. The sample lists about 530,000 distinct CDR3 sequences; about 16% were seen once. Time point defined: newly diagnosed GD, antithyroid drugs for less than 3 months. RNA isolated from PBMCs was used to make the TCR library. Patient provenance is recorded as an endocrinology department in Xi'an, China. In germline, CDR1 is SQVTM, CDR2 ANQGSEA. The CDR3 has 14 residues. This clonotype appeared many times. Its specificity is unknown. One junction end disagrees with the germline gene, perhaps due to a read error. This sample was also put to use in a study of T cells in Graves' hyperthyroidism and ophthalmopathy.

The V call is TRBV29-1, the J call TRBJ2-3, with D hard to call. This sample comprised peripheral blood mononuclear cells (PBMCs), obtained at new diagnosis, from a patient treated with antithyroid drugs. This sequence was found in a woman aged 35-65 years with Graves disease. In DNA, the CDR3 is TGCAGCGTGGAAGGGCCTACTAGCACAGATACGCAGTATTTT. Translation: CSVEGPTSTDTQYF.